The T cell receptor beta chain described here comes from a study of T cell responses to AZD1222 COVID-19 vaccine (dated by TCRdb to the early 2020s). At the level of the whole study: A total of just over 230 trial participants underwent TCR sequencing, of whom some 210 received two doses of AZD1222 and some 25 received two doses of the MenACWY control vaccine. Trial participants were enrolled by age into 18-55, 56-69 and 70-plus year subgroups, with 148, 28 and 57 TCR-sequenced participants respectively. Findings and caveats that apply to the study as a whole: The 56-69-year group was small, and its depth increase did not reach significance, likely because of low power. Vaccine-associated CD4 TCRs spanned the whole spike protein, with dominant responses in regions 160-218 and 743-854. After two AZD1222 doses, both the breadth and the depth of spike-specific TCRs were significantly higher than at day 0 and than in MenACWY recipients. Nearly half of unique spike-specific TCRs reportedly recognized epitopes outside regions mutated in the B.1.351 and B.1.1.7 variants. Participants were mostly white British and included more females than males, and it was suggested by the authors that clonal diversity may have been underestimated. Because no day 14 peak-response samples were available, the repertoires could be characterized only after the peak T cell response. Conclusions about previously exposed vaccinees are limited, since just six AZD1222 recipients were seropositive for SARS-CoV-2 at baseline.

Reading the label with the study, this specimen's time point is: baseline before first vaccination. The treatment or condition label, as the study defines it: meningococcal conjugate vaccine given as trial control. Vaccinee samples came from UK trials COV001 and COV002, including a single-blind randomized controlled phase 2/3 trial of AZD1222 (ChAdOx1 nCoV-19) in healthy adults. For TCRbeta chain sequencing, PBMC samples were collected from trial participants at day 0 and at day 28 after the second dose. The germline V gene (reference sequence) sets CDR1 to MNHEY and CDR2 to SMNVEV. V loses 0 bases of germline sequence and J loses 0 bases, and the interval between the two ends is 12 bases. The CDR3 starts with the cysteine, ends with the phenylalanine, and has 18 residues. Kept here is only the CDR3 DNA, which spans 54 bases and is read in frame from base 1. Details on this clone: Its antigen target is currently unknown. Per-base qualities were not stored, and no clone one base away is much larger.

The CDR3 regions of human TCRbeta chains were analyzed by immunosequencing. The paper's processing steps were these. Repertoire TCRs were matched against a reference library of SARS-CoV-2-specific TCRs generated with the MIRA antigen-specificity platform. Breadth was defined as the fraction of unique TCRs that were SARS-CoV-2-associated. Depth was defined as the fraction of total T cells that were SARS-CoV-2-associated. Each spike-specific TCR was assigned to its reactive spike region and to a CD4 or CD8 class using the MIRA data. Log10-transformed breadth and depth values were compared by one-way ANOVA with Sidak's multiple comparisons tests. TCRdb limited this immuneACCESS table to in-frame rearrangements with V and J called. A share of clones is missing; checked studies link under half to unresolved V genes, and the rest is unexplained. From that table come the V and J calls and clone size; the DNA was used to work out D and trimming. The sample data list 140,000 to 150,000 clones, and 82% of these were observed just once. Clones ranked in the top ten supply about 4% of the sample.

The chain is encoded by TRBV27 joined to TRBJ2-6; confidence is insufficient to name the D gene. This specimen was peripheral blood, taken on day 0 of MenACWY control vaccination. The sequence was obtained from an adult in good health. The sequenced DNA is TGTGCCAGCAGTTTATCCTGGGCCGTCGTCTCTGGGGCCAACGTCCTGACTTTC. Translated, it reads CASSLSWAVVSGANVLTF.